A single sample is the source of the 19 T cell receptor beta chains below, sequenced in a study of CD8+ T cells in alopecia areata (dated by TCRdb to the late 2010s). The library was produced with the immunoSEQ multiplex PCR assay. RNA was extracted from all samples and reverse transcribed into cDNA, which served as template for TCR sequencing. TCRdb holds this immuneACCESS table with in-frame rearrangements only. Some clones are missing; in checked studies, unresolved V genes explain under half, and the rest has no known cause. The sample has about 200,000 clones on record, about two fifths of them singletons. Clones ranked in the top ten supply more than 0.4% of the sample. Taken with the paper, the label for treatment or condition translates to: oral pan-JAK inhibitor, 5-10 mg twice daily. Sequences were derived from CD4+ T cells sorted from blood, sampled at approximately week 30, from a patient treated with tofacitinib. The receptors here all came from a human donor with alopecia areata.

The CDR3 nucleotides are TGTGCCAGCAGCCACTTTGGGGCTAGCACAGATACGCAGTATTTT. Translated: CASSHFGASTDTQYF. This chain links TRBV7-2 with TRBJ2-3; D perhaps matches TRBD1 (5 bases). In germline, CDR1 is SGHTA, CDR2 FQGNSA. V lost 5 bases and J 0 bases, leaving 12 bases between the germline ends. The length of the CDR3 is 15 residues.

This clone was detected only a few times. V gene TRBV29-1 combines with J gene TRBJ2-1; D is unresolved. Germline V lookup: CDR1 SQVTM, CDR2 ANQGSEA. The CDR3 contains 10 residues. The V end lost 4 bases, the J end lost 8 bases, and 6 bases lay between the germline ends. In DNA form, the CDR3 reads TGCAGCGTTGGCAGCTATGAGCAGTTCTTC. This sequence encodes CSVGSYEQFF.

V gene TRBV15 combines with J gene TRBJ2-1; 11 positions match TRBD2. This CDR3 has 16 amino acids. Trimming at V came to 3 bases and at J to 4 bases, leaving 5 bases not matched to a gene. The germline V gene encodes CDR1 LNHNV and CDR2 YYDKDF (reference sequence). CDR3 nucleotides: TGTGCCACCAGCAGCAGACTAGCGGGAATTTACAATGAGCAGTTCTTC. Its protein is CATSSRLAGIYNEQFF.

The J gene is TRBJ2-5, the V gene TRBV6-5, with 8 bases identical to TRBD1. Trimming removed 0 bases from V and 4 bases from J; junction bases left unmatched: 1. The CDR3 runs to 14 residues. Germline V gene data show CDR1 as MNHEY and CDR2 as SVGAGI. Here the CDR3 DNA reads TGTGCCAGCAGTTACTCAACAGGGGGAGAGACCCAGTACTTC. Translation: CASSYSTGGETQYF.

The rearrangement uses TRBV11-2 and TRBJ1-1; no clear D gene. CDR3 length equals 15 residues. V dropped 6 bases and J dropped 1 base, with 15 bases sitting between them. Germline-derived CDR1 and CDR2 are SGHAT and FQNNGV. The DNA for the CDR3 is TGTGCCAGCAGGTTGCCCGGACGTAGGAACACTGAAGCTTTCTTT. Its protein is CASRLPGRRNTEAFF.

The chain uses TRBV7-9 and TRBJ1-2; D is uncertain. This CDR3 has 17 amino acids. Germline V gene lookup returns CDR1 SEHNR and CDR2 FQNEAQ (reference sequence). Between the trimmed V and J ends, which lost 4 bases and 4 bases, there was a span of 22 bases. The CDR3 here is CASSSSYRAQMLYGYTF. CDR3 coding DNA: TGTGCCAGCAGCTCTTCGTATCGAGCACAGATGCTCTATGGCTACACCTTC.

This clone was seen a handful of times. This rearrangement joins TRBV2 to TRBJ1-4, with 7 bases aligning to TRBD1. The CDR3 length is 14 residues. The V gene's germline CDR1 is SNHLY and CDR2 FYNNEI. Unmatched junction bases numbered 7, after V lost 6 bases and J lost 6 bases. In nucleotides, the CDR3 is TGTGCCAGCAGCCGGGACAGTGGGTATGAAAAACTGTTTTTT. Residues: CASSRDSGYEKLFF.

Only a few counts were recorded for this clone. This chain uses TRBV4-2 with TRBJ1-6; D unresolved. Germline V gives CDR1 LGHNA, CDR2 YNFKEQ. This CDR3 has 18 residues. Trimming removed 0 bases at V and 1 base at J, with 13 bases between. As DNA, the CDR3 is TGTGCCAGCAGCCAAGATAGGAACAGCCATTCCTATAATTCACCCCTCCACTTT. Its protein is CASSQDRNSHSYNSPLHF.

The V and J genes are TRBV18 and TRBJ2-5; D unclear. This CDR3 is 14 amino acids long. Between the trimmed V and J ends, which lost 0 bases and 4 bases, there was a span of 9 bases. The germline CDR1 and CDR2 sequences are KGHSH and LQKENI. CDR3 nucleotides: TGTGCCAGCTCACCACCGTATAGACTAGAGACCCAGTACTTC. It encodes CASSPPYRLETQYF.

The chain carries TRBV30 and TRBJ1-1; 9 positions agree with TRBD1. V shed 0 bases, J shed 4 bases, and the junction held 9 bases outside the gene matches. Germline V gene sequence: CDR1 GTSNPN, CDR2 SVGIG (reference sequence). The CDR3 loop spans 16 amino acids. CDR3 nucleotides: TGTGCCTGGAGTGTACTGACAGGGGGTAGGGGCACTGAAGCTTTCTTT. This encodes CAWSVLTGGRGTEAFF. The full variable domain, with the rest looked up from reference TRBV30 and TRBJ1-1, is SQTIHQWPATLVQPVGSPLSLECTVEGTSNPNLYWYRQAAGRGLQLLFYSVGIGQISSEVPQNLSASRPQDRQFILSSKKLLLSDSGFYLCAWSVLTGGRGTEAFFGQGTRLTVV.

The V call is TRBV5-1, the J call TRBJ1-4; tentative D call: TRBD1 (5 bases). The V gene lost 0 bases and the J gene lost 5 bases, with 11 bases spanning the gap. CDR3 length equals 15 residues. Germline values: CDR1 SGHRS, CDR2 YFSETQ. Here the CDR3 DNA reads TGCGCCAGCAGCTTGGTGTCAGGGATGAATGAAAAACTGTTTTTT. This sequence encodes CASSLVSGMNEKLFF. Looking up the rest from reference TRBV5-1 and TRBJ1-4 gives the full variable domain: KAGVTQTPRYLIKTRGQQVTLSCSPISGHRSVSWYQQTPGQGLQFLFEYFSETQRNKGNFPGRFSGRQFSNSRSEMNVSTLELGDSALYLCASSLVSGMNEKLFFGSGTQLSVL.

This clone was picked up a small number of times. Here the CDR3 DNA reads TGCGCCAGCAGTCAATCTTTTGGGTTCTTGTGCACAGATACGCAGTATTTT. The encoded protein is CASSQSFGFLCTDTQYF. V usage is TRBV23-1 and J usage is TRBJ2-3; D not certain. TRBV23-1 is an ORF, and what it does is uncertain. V was pared by 0 bases and J by 1 base, with 14 bases between. This CDR3 is built from 17 residues.

In its sample, this clone was seen a few times. The chain has TRBV7-2 and TRBJ2-7; D is unresolved. Trimming stripped 1 base from V and 3 bases from J, with 10 bases between. Germline lookup yields CDR1 SGHTA and CDR2 FQGNSA. The CDR3 contains 14 residues. The chain's CDR3 is CASSLVVGYYEQYF. The CDR3, as DNA: TGTGCCAGCAGCTTAGTGGTAGGTTACTACGAGCAGTACTTC.

The chain joins TRBV29-1 to TRBJ2-7; D is unclear. Germline values: CDR1 SQVTM, CDR2 ANQGSEA. V was clipped by 7 bases and J by 4 bases, with 14 bases between them. The CDR3 totals 12 residues. The CDR3 nucleotides are TGCAGCGCTCAAATAGTGGGGTACGAGCAGTACTTC. Translated: CSAQIVGYEQYF.

The chain links TRBV4-1 to TRBJ1-4, with a weak D call TRBD1 (5 bases). Germline CDR1 and CDR2: MGHRA and YSYEKL. The CDR3 has 18 residues. Trimming removed 1 base at V and 2 bases at J, with 17 bases between. Here the CDR3 DNA reads TGCGCCAGCAGCCAAGCTCCCAAGGGGTTACGGACTAATGAAAAACTGTTTTTT. Amino acid sequence: CASSQAPKGLRTNEKLFF.

This clone has only a few counts. The same CDR3 can be traced to other DNA sequences in this sample. The rearrangement uses TRBV2 and TRBJ1-2; tentatively, D is TRBD1 (5 bases). V was trimmed by 6 bases and J by 3 bases, leaving 8 bases between them. This CDR3 is 12 amino acids long. Germline CDR1 reads SNHLY; CDR2 reads FYNNEI. As DNA, the CDR3 is TGTGCCAGCAGCGAACAGGACTATGGCTACACCTTC. This gives the protein CASSEQDYGYTF.

This sequence joins TRBV6-6 and TRBJ2-7; D not resolved. Trimming shortened V by 4 bases and J by 8 bases, and 9 bases separated the two germline ends. This CDR3 is 11 amino acids long. Germline CDR1 and CDR2: MNHNY and SVGAGI (reference sequence). The CDR3 region has the DNA TGTGCCAGCAGTTTTGCTTTCAAGCAGTACTTC. It translates to CASSFAFKQYF.

This clone has only a few counts. V gene TRBV30 combines with J gene TRBJ2-3; D is unresolved. Looked up from germline, CDR1 is GTSNPN and CDR2 is SVGIG (reference sequence). V gave up 0 bases and J gave up 3 bases, with 4 bases separating them. CDR3 length equals 12 residues. The CDR3 coding sequence is TGTGCCTGGAGTGTCGTGACAGATACGCAGTATTTT. This translates into CAWSVVTDTQYF.

CDR3 protein: CASRLQGLGETQYF. For the CDR3, the DNA is TGTGCCAGTAGACTACAGGGGCTGGGAGAGACCCAGTACTTC. The chain carries TRBV19 and TRBJ2-5; TRBD1 matches 7 bases. Trimming removed 6 bases from V and 4 bases from J; junction bases left unmatched: 8. The germline CDR1 and CDR2 sequences are LNHDA and SQIVND (reference sequence). CDR3 length: 14 residues.